The 28 T cell receptor beta chains listed next were all sequenced from one sample in a study of T cell changes during pregnancy in multiple sclerosis. Generated by immunoSEQ multiplex PCR, the TCRdb table keeps only in-frame clones and is missing some. The sample comprises roughly 80,000 clones, around 93% of which are singletons, and just over 2.5% rests with the top ten. The sample was peripheral blood, taken after pregnancy. All receptors come from a female donor in good health, enrolled as a control in a pregnancy study.

The CDR3: CASSFRQGPFGGETQYF. In nucleotides, the CDR3 is TGCGCCAGCAGCTTCCGACAGGGTCCCTTTGGTGGAGAGACCCAGTACTTC. V is TRBV5-1 and J is TRBJ2-5; 7 bases align to TRBD1. The germline gives CDR1 SGHRS, CDR2 YFSETQ. This CDR3 spans 17 amino acids. The V and J ends lost 2 bases and 4 bases, in that order; junction bases with no gene match: 14.

The chain is built from TRBV9 and TRBJ2-1, with TRBD2 matching over 9 bases. Per the germline V gene, CDR1 is SGDLS and CDR2 is YYNGEE. The CDR3 sequence is 19 residues long. After removal of 4 bases from V and 0 bases from J, the junction contained 14 bases not matched to a gene. CDR3 sequence reads: CASSTRPRTSAGSYNEQFF. The CDR3 bases are TGTGCCAGCAGCACCCGCCCTAGGACTAGCGCGGGCTCCTACAATGAGCAGTTCTTC.

V and J are TRBV7-8 and TRBJ2-3; 8 bases fit TRBD2. Germline-derived CDR1 and CDR2 are SGHVS and FQNEAQ. The V and J ends lost 5 bases and 3 bases, in that order; junction bases with no gene match: 1. This CDR3 spans 13 amino acids. The CDR3 DNA follows: TGTGCCAGCAGCCCTAGCGGGACAGATACGCAGTATTTT. It specifies CASSPSGTDTQYF.

This clone was found a few times. The rearrangement links TRBV19 to TRBJ2-5; TRBD1 aligns across 8 bases. CDR3 length: 15 amino acids. Per the germline V gene, CDR1 is LNHDA and CDR2 is SQIVND (reference sequence). J lost 3 bases, V lost 5 bases, and 8 bases had no gene match. CDR3 sequence reads: CASSSTGTGEETQYF. The CDR3, as DNA: TGTGCCAGTAGTTCCACCGGGACAGGAGAAGAGACCCAGTACTTC.

The V call is TRBV6-1, the J call TRBJ1-2, with D possibly TRBD1 on 5 matching bases. The CDR3 extends over 13 amino acids. Germline lookup yields CDR1 MNHNS and CDR2 SASEGT. The V and J ends lost 8 bases and 0 bases respectively, with 10 bases between them. This CDR3 is CASLTGANYGYTF. In DNA form, the CDR3 reads TGTGCCAGCTTAACAGGAGCTAACTATGGCTACACCTTC.

The chain recombines TRBV5-4 with TRBJ1-2; TRBD1 agrees at 10 bases. This CDR3 is built from 17 residues. Unmatched junction bases numbered 13, after V lost 4 bases and J lost 4 bases. Germline V gene sequence: CDR1 SGHNT, CDR2 YYREEE (reference sequence). CDR3 sequence: CASSPGQGMGSSYGYTF. DNA of the CDR3: TGTGCCAGCAGCCCGGGACAGGGGATGGGTAGTAGCTATGGCTACACCTTC.

For the CDR3, the DNA is TGTGCCAGCTCGCCGACGGCCGGGTTTAGCAATCAGCCCCAGCATTTT. Amino acids: CASSPTAGFSNQPQHF. The chain joins TRBV18 to TRBJ1-5; D gene ambiguous. CDR3 length: 16 amino acids. Germline CDR1 is KGHSH and CDR2 is LQKENI. V lost 6 bases and J lost 0, with 15 bases in between. Full variable domain (missing parts from reference TRBV18 and TRBJ1-5): NAGVMQNPRHLVRRRGQEARLRCSPMKGHSHVYWYRQLPEEGLKFMVYLQKENIIDESGMPKERFSAEFPKEGPSILRIQQVVRGDSAAYFCASSPTAGFSNQPQHFGDGTRLSIL.

V gene TRBV5-1 combines with J gene TRBJ2-7, with a weak D call TRBD2 (7 bases). CDR3 length: 19 residues. Germline values: CDR1 SGHRS, CDR2 YFSETQ. Deletions cut 3 bases from V and 2 bases from J, with 27 bases between. This CDR3 reads CASSWGRSRGALFTYEQYF. In nucleotides, the CDR3 is TGCGCCAGCAGCTGGGGTCGCAGTCGGGGGGCTCTTTTTACCTACGAGCAGTACTTC.

This clone was seen only a few times. The chain employs TRBV6-5 and TRBJ2-7; tentatively, D is TRBD2 (6 bases). Trimming took off 2 bases at V and 1 base at J, with 9 bases between the two ends. The length of the CDR3 is 14 residues. Germline CDR1 and CDR2: MNHEY and SVGAGI. The CDR3 is CASSYRRGSYEQYF. The CDR3 bases are TGTGCCAGCAGTTACAGGCGGGGATCCTACGAGCAGTACTTC.

This chain uses TRBV19 with TRBJ1-1; possibly TRBD1 for D (5 bases). V dropped 8 bases and J dropped 2 bases, with 18 bases sitting between them. CDR3 size: 15 residues. Looked up from germline, CDR1 is LNHDA and CDR2 is SQIVND (reference sequence). The CDR3 coding sequence is TGTGCCAGTGGACGAGCGACAGAATTCAACACTGAAGCTTTCTTT. Protein sequence: CASGRATEFNTEAFF.

The chain employs TRBV29-1 and TRBJ2-1; weak D call: TRBD2 (6 bases). Trimming shortened V by 2 bases and J by 0 bases, and 11 bases separated the two germline ends. Germline loops: CDR1 SQVTM, CDR2 ANQGSEA. The CDR3 sequence is 15 residues long. The CDR3 DNA is TGCAGCGTTGAATCACGGACTACCTCCTACAATGAGCAGTTCTTC. This gives the protein CSVESRTTSYNEQFF.

V is TRBV28 and J is TRBJ1-1, with 7 nucleotides matching TRBD1. The CDR3 spans 16 residues. V shed 0 bases, J shed 3 bases, and the junction held 7 bases outside the gene matches. Germline loops: CDR1 MDHEN, CDR2 SYDVKM. As DNA, the CDR3 is TGTGCCAGCAGTTTATGGTCGACAGGGCTCGACACTGAAGCTTTCTTT. This sequence encodes CASSLWSTGLDTEAFF. Using reference TRBV28 and TRBJ1-1 for the parts outside the CDR3, the full variable domain is DVKVTQSSRYLVKRTGEKVFLECVQDMDHENMFWYRQDPGLGLRLIYFSYDVKMKEKGDIPEGYSVSREKKERFSLILESASTNQTSMYLCASSLWSTGLDTEAFFGQGTRLTVV.

This chain uses TRBV6-6 with TRBJ2-3; D remains unclear. The CDR3 extends over 13 amino acids. CDR1 is MNHNY, CDR2 SVGAGI, per germline (reference sequence). Between the trimmed V and J ends, which lost 0 bases and 7 bases, there was a span of 8 bases. The chain's CDR3 is CASSYSKTYTQYF. CDR3 bases: TGTGCCAGCAGTTACTCGAAGACATATACGCAGTATTTT.

The chain recombines TRBV6-5 with TRBJ2-7, with 7 nucleotides matching TRBD1. This CDR3 contains 13 residues. The germline CDR1 and CDR2 sequences are MNHEY and SVGAGI. The ends lost 6 bases at V and 6 bases at J; junction bases unmatched: 8. The CDR3 coding sequence is TGTGCCAGCAGACGGACAGGACGGGGCGAGCAGTACTTC. It is translated as CASRRTGRGEQYF.

The chain combines TRBV7-6 with TRBJ2-1; TRBD2 is a possible D gene (6 bases). CDR3 length: 15 residues. Trimming removed 5 bases at V and 5 bases at J, with 16 bases between. CDR1 is SGHVS, CDR2 FNYEAQ, per germline. CDR3: CASSPFSGQHNEQFF. CDR3 nucleotide sequence: TGTGCCAGCAGCCCATTTAGCGGCCAGCACAATGAGCAGTTCTTC.

The CDR3 loop reads CASSSPGGVQPQHF. CDR3 DNA: TGTGCCAGCAGTTCCCCGGGGGGGGTCCAGCCCCAGCATTTT. V is TRBV28 and J is TRBJ1-5; D is possibly TRBD1 (5 bases). Germline V gives CDR1 MDHEN, CDR2 SYDVKM. The CDR3 covers 14 residues. V lost 4 bases, J lost 7 bases, and 14 bases lay in between.

The chain carries TRBV19 and TRBJ1-2; D possibly corresponds to TRBD1 (5 bases). In germline, CDR1 is LNHDA, CDR2 SQIVND (reference sequence). The CDR3 consists of 15 residues. The V and J ends lost 3 bases and 13 bases respectively, with 24 bases between them. The CDR3 region has the DNA TGTGCCAGTAGTATGTCTTACACTGGGCAGGGAGGTAGCACCTTC. Translation: CASSMSYTGQGGSTF.

The chain recombines TRBV28 with TRBJ1-4, with TRBD1 matching over 11 bases. Looked up from germline, CDR1 is MDHEN and CDR2 is SYDVKM. Trimming cost V 4 bases and J 8 bases; bases outside gene matches: 12. The CDR3 runs to 17 residues. For the CDR3, the DNA is TGTGCCAGCAGTTGGGGTGGCGGACAGGGGGCCGGGGAAAAACTGTTTTTT. Translating gives CASSWGGGQGAGEKLFF. The whole variable domain, filled in from reference TRBV28 and TRBJ1-4, reads DVKVTQSSRYLVKRTGEKVFLECVQDMDHENMFWYRQDPGLGLRLIYFSYDVKMKEKGDIPEGYSVSREKKERFSLILESASTNQTSMYLCASSWGGGQGAGEKLFFGSGTQLSVL.

The chain carries TRBV9 and TRBJ2-6; 8 bases align to TRBD2. The CDR3 has 18 amino acids. Germline-derived CDR1 and CDR2 are SGDLS and YYNGEE. V was pared by 2 bases and J by 4 bases, with 11 bases of the junction left unmatched. The DNA of the CDR3 is TGTGCCAGCAGCGTCGCTTCGGGGGGGGGATCAGGGGCCAACGTCCTGACTTTC. Its translation: CASSVASGGGSGANVLTF.

This chain connects TRBV9 to TRBJ2-1; D call uncertain. Trimming removed 0 bases from V and 9 bases from J, with 28 bases in between. The germline V gene has CDR1 SGDLS and CDR2 YYNGEE. The CDR3 runs to 19 residues. The CDR3 region is CASSVASSLNFPQLSEQFF. The CDR3 coding sequence is TGTGCCAGCAGCGTAGCCAGTTCCCTCAATTTCCCCCAATTAAGTGAGCAGTTCTTC.

In its sample, this clone was seen once. The chain combines TRBV5-4 with TRBJ2-3, with a possible D match to TRBD1 (6 bases). Germline V gene data show CDR1 as SGHNT and CDR2 as YYREEE (reference sequence). CDR3 length: 15 amino acids. V lost 0 bases and J 3 bases, leaving 11 bases between the germline ends. CDR3 nucleotides: TGTGCCAGCAGCTTGGGACAGGTCAGGACAGATACGCAGTATTTT. It yields the protein CASSLGQVRTDTQYF.

This sequence joins TRBV5-6 and TRBJ1-2; D uncertain. In germline, CDR1 is SGHDT, CDR2 YYEEEE. This CDR3 has 12 residues. Trimming removed 10 bases at V and 2 bases at J, with 12 bases between. CDR3 coding DNA: TGTGCCTCGGCAGGCTACAACTATGGCTACACCTTC. It specifies CASAGYNYGYTF. The full variable domain, its missing parts supplied by reference TRBV5-6 and TRBJ1-2, is DAGVTQSPTHLIKTRGQQVTLRCSPKSGHDTVSWYQQALGQGPQFIFQYYEEEERQRGNFPDRFSGHQFPNYSSELNVNALLLGDSALYLCASAGYNYGYTFGSGTRLTVV.

The rearrangement joins TRBV7-8 to TRBJ1-2; 7 bases are shared with TRBD1. Trimming cost V 0 bases and J 11 bases; bases outside gene matches: 3. CDR3 size: 12 residues. The germline V gene has CDR1 SGHVS and CDR2 FQNEAQ. The CDR3 region has the DNA TGTGCCAGCAGCTTAGCGGGACAGCCTTACACCTTC. The encoded protein is CASSLAGQPYTF.

The chain employs TRBV7-2 and TRBJ1-2; D gene uncertain. Trimming pared 8 bases from V and 8 bases from J, leaving 15 bases between. There are 12 residues in the CDR3. In germline, CDR1 is SGHTA, CDR2 FQGNSA. DNA for the CDR3: TGTGCCAGCTCTCGGGATCAAGGGGGCTACACCTTC. It specifies CASSRDQGGYTF.

J is TRBJ2-7 and V is TRBV6-5; maybe TRBD2 (6 bases). The CDR3 is 14 amino acids. V lost 4 bases and J 3 bases, leaving 13 bases between the germline ends. CDR1 is MNHEY and CDR2 is SVGAGI in the germline V gene. The CDR3 bases are TGTGCCAGCAGTTTCCCGACTAGATACTACGAGCAGTACTTC. Residues: CASSFPTRYYEQYF.

J is TRBJ2-2 and V is TRBV7-3; unclear D gene. CDR1 SGHTA and CDR2 FQGTGA come from the germline V gene. V was shortened by 4 bases and J by 7 bases, with 7 bases between the two germline ends. This CDR3 is built from 12 residues. CDR3 region: CASSSQFGELFF. The CDR3 nucleotides read TGTGCCAGCAGCTCACAATTCGGGGAGCTGTTTTTT.

The V gene is TRBV9, the J gene TRBJ1-3; D is unclear. The CDR3 consists of 14 residues. CDR1 is SGDLS, CDR2 YYNGEE, per germline. With 3 bases removed from V and 8 bases from J, the gap between germline ends came to 15 bases. The CDR3 nucleotides are TGTGCCAGCAGCGCGGGTCAACACGTGGACACCATATATTTT. Residues: CASSAGQHVDTIYF.

The J gene is TRBJ1-1, the V gene TRBV29-1; no clear D gene. The CDR3 is 13 residues long. V lost 6 bases and J 4 bases, leaving 15 bases between the germline ends. CDR1 and CDR2 from the germline V gene are SQVTM and ANQGSEA. The CDR3, as DNA: TGCAGCGTAAAGACTTTCGAAGGCACTGAAGCTTTCTTT. Translating gives CSVKTFEGTEAFF.